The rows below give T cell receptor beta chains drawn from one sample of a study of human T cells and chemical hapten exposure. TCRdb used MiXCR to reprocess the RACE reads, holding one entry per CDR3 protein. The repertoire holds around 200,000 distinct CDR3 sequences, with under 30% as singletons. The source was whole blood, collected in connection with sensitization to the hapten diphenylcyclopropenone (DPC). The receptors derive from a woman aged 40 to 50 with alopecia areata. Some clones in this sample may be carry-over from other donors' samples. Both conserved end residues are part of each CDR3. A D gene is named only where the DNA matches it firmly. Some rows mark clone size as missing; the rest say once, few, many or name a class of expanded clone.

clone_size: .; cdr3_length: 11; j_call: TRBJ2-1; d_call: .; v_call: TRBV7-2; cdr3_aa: CASSSLGERAF; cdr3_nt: TGTGCCAGCAGCTCCCTTGGGGAGCGGGCCTTC
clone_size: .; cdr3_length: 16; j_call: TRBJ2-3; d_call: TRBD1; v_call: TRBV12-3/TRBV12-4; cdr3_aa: CASSPPWDRGSGTQYF; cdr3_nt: TGTGCCAGCAGTCCTCCTTGGGACAGGGGAAGCGGCACGCAGTATTTT
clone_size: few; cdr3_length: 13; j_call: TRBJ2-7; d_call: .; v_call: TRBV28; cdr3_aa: CASSGTHANEQYF; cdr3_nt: TGTGCCAGCAGCGGCACCCACGCTAACGAGCAGTACTTC
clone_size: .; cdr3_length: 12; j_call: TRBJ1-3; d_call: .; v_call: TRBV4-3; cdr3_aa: CASSQDDNTIYF; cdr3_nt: TGCGCCAGCAGCCAAGACGATAACACCATATATTTT
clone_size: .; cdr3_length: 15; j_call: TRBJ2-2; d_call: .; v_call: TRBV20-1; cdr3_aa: CSASRPWGDTGELFF; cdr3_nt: TGCAGTGCTAGTCGTCCGTGGGGGGACACCGGGGAGCTGTTTTTT
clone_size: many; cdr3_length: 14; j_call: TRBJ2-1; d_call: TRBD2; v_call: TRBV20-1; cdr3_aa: CSAGLAGVSHEQFF; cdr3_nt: TGCAGTGCCGGACTAGCGGGAGTGAGCCATGAGCAGTTCTTC
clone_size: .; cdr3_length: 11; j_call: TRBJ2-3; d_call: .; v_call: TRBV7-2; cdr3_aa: CASSSLFAQYF; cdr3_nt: TGTGCCAGCAGCTCGCTCTTTGCGCAGTATTTT
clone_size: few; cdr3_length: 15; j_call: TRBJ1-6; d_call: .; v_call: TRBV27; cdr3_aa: CASSLSGGGPAPLHF; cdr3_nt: TGTGCCAGCAGTTTATCGGGTGGGGGGCCCGCACCCCTCCACTTT
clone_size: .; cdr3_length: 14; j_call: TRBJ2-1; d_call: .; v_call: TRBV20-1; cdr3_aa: CSAMGRSSYNEQFF; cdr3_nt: TGCAGTGCTATGGGCCGGAGCTCCTACAATGAGCAGTTCTTC
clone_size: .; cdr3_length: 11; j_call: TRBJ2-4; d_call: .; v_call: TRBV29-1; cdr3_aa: CSVEGAHIQYF; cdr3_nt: TGCAGCGTTGAGGGGGCCCACATTCAGTACTTC
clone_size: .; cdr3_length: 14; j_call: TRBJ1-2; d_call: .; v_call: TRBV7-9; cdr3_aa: CASSSIRGNYGYTF; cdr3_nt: TGTGCCAGCAGCTCAATCCGGGGTAACTATGGCTACACCTTC
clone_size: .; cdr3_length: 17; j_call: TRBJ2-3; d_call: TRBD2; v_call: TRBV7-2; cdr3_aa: CASSTRLAGDRTDTQYF; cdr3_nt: TGTGCCAGCAGCACCCGACTAGCGGGGGACCGCACAGATACGCAGTATTTT
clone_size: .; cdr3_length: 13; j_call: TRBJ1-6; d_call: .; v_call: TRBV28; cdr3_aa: CASSLWTASALHF; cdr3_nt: TGTGCCAGCAGTTTATGGACCGCCTCGGCCCTCCACTTT
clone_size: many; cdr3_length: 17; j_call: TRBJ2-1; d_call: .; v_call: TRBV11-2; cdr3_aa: CASSRVSPPSIYNEQFF; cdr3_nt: TGTGCCAGCAGCCGGGTCTCCCCCCCCTCGATTTACAATGAGCAGTTCTTC
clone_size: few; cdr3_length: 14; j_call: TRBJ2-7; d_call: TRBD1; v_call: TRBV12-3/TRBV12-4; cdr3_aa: CASSPTGGGNEQYF; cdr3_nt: TGTGCCAGCAGCCCCACAGGGGGTGGAAACGAGCAGTACTTC
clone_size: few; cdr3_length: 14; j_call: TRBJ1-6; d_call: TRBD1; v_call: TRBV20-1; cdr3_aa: CSAAGQGPNSPLHF; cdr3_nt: TGCAGTGCTGCCGGACAGGGACCTAATTCACCCCTCCACTTT
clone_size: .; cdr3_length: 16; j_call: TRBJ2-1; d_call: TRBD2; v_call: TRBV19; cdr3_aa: CASSESSGSSYNEQFF; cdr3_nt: TGTGCCAGTAGTGAATCTAGCGGGAGCTCCTACAATGAGCAGTTCTTC
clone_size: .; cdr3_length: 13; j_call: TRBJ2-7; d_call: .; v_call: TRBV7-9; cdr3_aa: CASSLGRGRDQYF; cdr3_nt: TGTGCCAGCAGCTTAGGCAGGGGTCGGGACCAGTACTTC
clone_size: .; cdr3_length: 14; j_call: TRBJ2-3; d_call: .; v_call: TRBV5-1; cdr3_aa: CASSLRASTDTQYF; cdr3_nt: TGCGCCAGCAGCTTGAGGGCTAGCACAGATACGCAGTATTTT
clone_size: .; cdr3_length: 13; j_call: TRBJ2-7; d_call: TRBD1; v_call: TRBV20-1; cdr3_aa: CSAVQGQGYEQYF; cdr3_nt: TGCAGTGCCGTACAGGGACAGGGGTACGAGCAGTACTTC
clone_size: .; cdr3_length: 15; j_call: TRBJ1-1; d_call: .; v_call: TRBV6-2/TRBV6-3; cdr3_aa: CASSTGGAMNTEAFF; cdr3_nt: TGTGCCAGCAGTACGGGGGGGGCGATGAACACTGAAGCTTTCTTT
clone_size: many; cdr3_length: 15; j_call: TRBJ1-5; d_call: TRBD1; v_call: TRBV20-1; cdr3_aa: CSARKTGGRGQPQHF; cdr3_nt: TGCAGTGCTAGAAAGACAGGGGGCAGGGGTCAGCCCCAGCATTTT
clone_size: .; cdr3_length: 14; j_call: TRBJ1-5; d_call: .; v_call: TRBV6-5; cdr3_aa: CASSRPGVGQPQHF; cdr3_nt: TGTGCCAGCAGTCGCCCAGGTGTTGGTCAGCCCCAGCATTTT
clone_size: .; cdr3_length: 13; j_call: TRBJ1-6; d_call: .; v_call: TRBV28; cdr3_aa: CASTNSINSPLHF; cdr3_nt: TGTGCCAGCACGAACAGTATAAATTCACCCCTCCACTTT
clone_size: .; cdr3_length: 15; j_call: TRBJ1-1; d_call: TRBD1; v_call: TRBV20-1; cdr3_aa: CSARWGDRVVSEAFF; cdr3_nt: TGCAGTGCTAGGTGGGGGGACAGGGTTGTGTCTGAAGCTTTCTTT
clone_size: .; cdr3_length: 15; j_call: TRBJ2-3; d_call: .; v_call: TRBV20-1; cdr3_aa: CSARDGFASADTQYF; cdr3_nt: TGCAGTGCTAGAGATGGATTCGCTAGCGCAGATACGCAGTATTTT
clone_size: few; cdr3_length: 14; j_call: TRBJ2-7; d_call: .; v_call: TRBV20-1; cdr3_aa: CSAKRGMDSYEQYF; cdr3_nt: TGCAGTGCTAAAAGGGGAATGGACTCCTACGAGCAGTACTTC
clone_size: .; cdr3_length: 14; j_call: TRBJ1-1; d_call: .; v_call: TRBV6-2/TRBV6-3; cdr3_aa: CASALSRGETEAFF; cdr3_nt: TGTGCCAGCGCCCTCTCGAGAGGGGAGACTGAAGCTTTCTTT
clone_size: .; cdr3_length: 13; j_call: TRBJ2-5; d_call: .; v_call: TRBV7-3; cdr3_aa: CASSLNLWETQYF; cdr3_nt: TGTGCCAGCAGCTTAAATCTTTGGGAGACCCAGTACTTC
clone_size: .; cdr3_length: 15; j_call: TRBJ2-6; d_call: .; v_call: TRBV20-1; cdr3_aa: CSARVPFSGANVLTF; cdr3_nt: TGCAGTGCTAGAGTCCCCTTCTCTGGGGCCAACGTCCTGACTTTC
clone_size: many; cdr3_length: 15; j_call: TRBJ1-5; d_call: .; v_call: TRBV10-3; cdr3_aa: CAISGWDSPRQPQHF; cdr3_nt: TGTGCCATCAGTGGGTGGGATAGTCCTCGTCAGCCCCAGCATTTT
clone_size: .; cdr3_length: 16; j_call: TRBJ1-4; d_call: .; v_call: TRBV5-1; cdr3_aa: CASSSTGTSTNEKLFF; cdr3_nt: TGCGCCAGCAGCTCTACCGGGACATCAACTAATGAAAAACTGTTTTTT
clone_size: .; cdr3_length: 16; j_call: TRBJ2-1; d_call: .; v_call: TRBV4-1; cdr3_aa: CASSQDLRHSYNEQFF; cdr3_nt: TGCGCCAGCAGCCAGGACTTGAGACACTCCTACAATGAGCAGTTCTTC
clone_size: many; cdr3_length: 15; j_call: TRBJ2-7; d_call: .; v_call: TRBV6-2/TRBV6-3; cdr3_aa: CASSPDSESSYEQYF; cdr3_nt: TGTGCCAGCAGCCCGGACAGCGAGAGCTCCTACGAGCAGTACTTC
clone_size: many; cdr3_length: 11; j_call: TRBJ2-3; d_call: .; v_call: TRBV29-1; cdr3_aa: CSVDSSDTQYF; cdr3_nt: TGCAGCGTTGACAGTTCAGATACGCAGTATTTT
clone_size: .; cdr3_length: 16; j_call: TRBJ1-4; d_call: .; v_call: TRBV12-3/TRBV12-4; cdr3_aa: CASSPGVGGWKEKLFF; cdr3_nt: TGTGCCAGCAGTCCTGGGGTGGGGGGATGGAAGGAAAAACTGTTTTTT
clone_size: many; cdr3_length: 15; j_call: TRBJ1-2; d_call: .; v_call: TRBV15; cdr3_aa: CATSRVWEGNYGYTF; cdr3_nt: TGTGCCACCAGCAGAGTTTGGGAGGGGAACTATGGCTACACCTTC
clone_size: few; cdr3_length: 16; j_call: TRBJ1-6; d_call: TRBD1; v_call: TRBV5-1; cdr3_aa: CASSLEPGTGNSPLHF; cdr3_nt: TGCGCCAGCAGCTTAGAGCCTGGGACAGGGAATTCACCCCTCCACTTT
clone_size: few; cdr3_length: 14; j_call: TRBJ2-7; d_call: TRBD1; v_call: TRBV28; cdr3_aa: CASSGDRSRYEQYF; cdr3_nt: TGTGCCAGCAGTGGGGACAGGAGTCGGTACGAGCAGTACTTC